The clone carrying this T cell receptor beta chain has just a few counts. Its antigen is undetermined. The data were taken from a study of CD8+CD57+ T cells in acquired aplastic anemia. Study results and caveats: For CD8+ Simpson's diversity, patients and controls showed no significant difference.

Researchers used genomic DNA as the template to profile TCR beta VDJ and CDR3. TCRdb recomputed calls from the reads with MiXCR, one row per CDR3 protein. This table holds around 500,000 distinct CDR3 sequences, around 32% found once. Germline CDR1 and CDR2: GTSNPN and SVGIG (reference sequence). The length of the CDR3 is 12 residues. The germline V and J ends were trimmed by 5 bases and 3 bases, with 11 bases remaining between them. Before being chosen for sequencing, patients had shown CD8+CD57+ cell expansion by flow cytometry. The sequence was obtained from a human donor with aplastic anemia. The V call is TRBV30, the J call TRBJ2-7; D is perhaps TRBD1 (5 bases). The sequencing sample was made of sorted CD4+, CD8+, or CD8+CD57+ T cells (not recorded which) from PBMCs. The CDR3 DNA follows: TGTGCCTGGCATCAGGGTAACTACGAGCAGTACTTC. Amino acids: CAWHQGNYEQYF.